A single T cell receptor (beta chain) is shown here with its context. TCR beta CDR3 regions were amplified from RNA. Researchers ran a first-round RT-PCR on the TCR CDR3 using the HTBI primer set. TCRdb called the multiplex PCR reads again in MiXCR, with one record for every CDR3 protein. The sample holds more than 100,000 distinct CDR3 sequences; 47% are singletons and the top ten take under 30%. The data derive from a study of T cells in Graves' hyperthyroidism and ophthalmopathy. Uncontrolled infection, other autoimmune disease, pregnancy or lactation led to exclusion. Diagnoses rested on clinical symptoms, serum thyroxine and TRAb, thyroid ultrasound and orbital computed tomography. This CDR3 comprises 14 residues. The germline V gene has CDR1 SGHAT and CDR2 FQDESV (reference sequence). With 2 bases removed from V and 3 bases from J, the gap between germline ends came to 11 bases.

The source is a man aged 35-49 years with Graves' hyperthyroidism. V gene TRBV11-1 combines with J gene TRBJ2-7; possibly TRBD2 for D (6 bases). Input material: blood. The DNA for the CDR3 is TGTGCCAGCAGCTTAACCGGGACTGACTACGAGCAGTACTTC. Translating gives CASSLTGTDYEQYF.